This TCR beta chain was documented in a study of blood T cell repertoires in COVID-19. Original data processing: Amplification with reference gene primers provided the estimates of nucleated cell counts. Only in-frame clones appear in the TCRdb table, and some are missing; sequencing was by immunoSEQ multiplex PCR. D and trimming come from the DNA, and the V and J calls and clone size come from that table. Seen here are around 290,000 clones, about 89% observed once, and the top ten hold 1.5% to 2%. The CDR3 spans 14 residues. Deletions cut 5 bases from V and 0 bases from J, with 8 bases between. Per the germline V gene, CDR1 is SGHAT and CDR2 is FQNNGV. Self-reported history from a screening survey and questionnaire set each donor's cohort. Donors of Cohort 3 who recovered were those that had two negative PCRs, clearance, or symptom resolution.

The chain employs TRBV11-2 and TRBJ1-3; D not certain. What was sequenced was PBMCs or T cells enriched from blood (not recorded which). The TCR was taken from a woman in her thirties or forties who had recovered from COVID-19. CDR3 in DNA: TGTGCCAGCAGCACGGTCAACTCTGGAAACACCATATATTTT. Protein: CASSTVNSGNTIYF.